This TCR beta chain is from a study of OX40 agonist ivuxolimab in advanced cancers. About the research overall: Two cutaneous melanoma patients and one hepatocellular carcinoma patient, three in all, had partial responses. Broader study findings: Antigen targets of the expanded peripheral T cells went undetermined. Clonal expansion from baseline to week 6 occurred in both CD4+ and CD8+ T cells.

Sampling of blood occurred at baseline, cycle 4 day 1, and cycle 7 day 1. Sequencing used immunoSEQ multiplex PCR; TCRdb keeps in-frame clones, though not all of them. The table lists about 43,000 clones, 80% of them singletons. Germline CDR1 LNHDA, CDR2 SQIVND (reference sequence). Between the trimmed V and J ends, which lost 0 bases and 4 bases, there was a span of 12 bases. This CDR3 is built from 15 residues. Details on this clone: What it binds is unknown.

The rearrangement links TRBV19 to TRBJ2-5; D may match TRBD1 or TRBD2 (5 bases each). Sequenced here: CD4+ or CD8+ T cells sorted from blood, sampled in a trial of the OX40 agonist ivuxolimab. The TCR originated in an adult with an advanced solid tumor such as melanoma, head and neck, liver or kidney cancer. CDR3 amino acids: CASSIEPGTAETQYF. CDR3 coding DNA: TGTGCCAGTAGTATAGAACCGGGGACGGCAGAGACCCAGTACTTC.